This T cell receptor (beta chain) was identified during a study of OX40 agonist ivuxolimab in advanced cancers. Study in general: From 23 to 79 years was the age range, with a mean of approximately 63 years, and roughly 80% were male. Study results and caveats: Compared with CD4+, CD8+ T cells on average had more expanded clones.

Trimming removed 4 bases from V and 0 bases from J; junction bases left unmatched: 8. Looked up from germline, CDR1 is MNHEY and CDR2 is SMNVEV (reference sequence). This CDR3 is built from 16 residues. About this clone: Its antigen is undetermined.

Clones were sequenced by immunoSEQ multiplex PCR, and TCRdb holds only the in-frame ones, with some missing. Of roughly 77,000 clones listed, under 95% were seen once; the top ten hold approximately 10%. The chain carries TRBV27 and TRBJ2-5; 7 bases align to TRBD1. The sequence was obtained from an adult with an advanced solid tumor such as melanoma, head and neck, liver or kidney cancer. This specimen consisted of CD4+ or CD8+ T cells sorted from blood, obtained in a trial of the OX40 agonist ivuxolimab. This CDR3 is CASSSDRDRDQETQYF. CDR3 coding DNA: TGTGCCAGCAGTTCAGACCGGGACAGAGACCAAGAGACCCAGTACTTC.